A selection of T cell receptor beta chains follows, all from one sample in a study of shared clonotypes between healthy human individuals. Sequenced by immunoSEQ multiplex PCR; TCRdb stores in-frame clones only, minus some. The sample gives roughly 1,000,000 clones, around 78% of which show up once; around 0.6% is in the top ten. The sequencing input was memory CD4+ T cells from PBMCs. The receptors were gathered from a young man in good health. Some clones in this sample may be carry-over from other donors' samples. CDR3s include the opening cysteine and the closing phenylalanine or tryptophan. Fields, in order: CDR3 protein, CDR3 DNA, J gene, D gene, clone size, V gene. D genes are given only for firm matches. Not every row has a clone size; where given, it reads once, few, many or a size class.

CDR3 protein: CASSQERVGETQYF
CDR3 DNA: TGTGCCAGCAGCCAAGAGAGGGTCGGGGAGACCCAGTACTTC
J gene: TRBJ2-5
D gene: NA
clone size: NA
V gene: TRBV4-2

CDR3 protein: CASSLGTGGNTEAFF
CDR3 DNA: TGTGCCAGCAGCTTGGGGACAGGGGGAAACACTGAAGCTTTCTTT
J gene: TRBJ1-1
D gene: TRBD1
clone size: NA
V gene: TRBV5-6

CDR3 protein: CASSFYRGSDTGELFF
CDR3 DNA: TGTGCCAGCAGCTTTTACAGGGGATCGGACACCGGGGAGCTGTTTTTT
J gene: TRBJ2-2
D gene: TRBD1
clone size: few
V gene: TRBV7-8

CDR3 protein: CASSEFGGAATNEKLFF
CDR3 DNA: TGTGCCAGCAGTGAGTTTGGGGGCGCCGCAACTAATGAAAAACTGTTTTTT
J gene: TRBJ1-4
D gene: NA
clone size: NA
V gene: TRBV2

CDR3 protein: CASSLEPDAYNEQFF
CDR3 DNA: TGTGCCAGCAGCTTAGAACCTGATGCCTACAATGAGCAGTTCTTC
J gene: TRBJ2-1
D gene: NA
clone size: once
V gene: TRBV11-2

CDR3 protein: CASSPDRAGYGYTF
CDR3 DNA: TGTGCCAGCAGCCCGGACAGGGCAGGGTATGGCTACACCTTC
J gene: TRBJ1-2
D gene: TRBD1
clone size: NA
V gene: TRBV7-9

CDR3 protein: CASSLDIAGSGGEQYF
CDR3 DNA: TGTGCCAGCAGCTTAGATATAGCGGGATCCGGTGGCGAGCAGTACTTC
J gene: TRBJ2-7
D gene: TRBD2
clone size: NA
V gene: TRBV7-6

CDR3 protein: CAWTRGGSGAYEQYF
CDR3 DNA: TGTGCCTGGACTCGAGGGGGTAGCGGGGCCTACGAGCAGTACTTC
J gene: TRBJ2-7
D gene: TRBD2
clone size: NA
V gene: TRBV30

CDR3 protein: CASSEVNPTNEKLFF
CDR3 DNA: TGCGCCAGCAGTGAGGTGAACCCAACTAATGAAAAACTGTTTTTT
J gene: TRBJ1-4
D gene: NA
clone size: few
V gene: TRBV10-1

CDR3 protein: CASSWTDGSGYTF
CDR3 DNA: TGTGCCAGTAGCTGGACCGACGGGTCCGGCTACACCTTC
J gene: TRBJ1-2
D gene: NA
clone size: NA
V gene: TRBV19

CDR3 protein: CASSRRGALGYTF
CDR3 DNA: TGTGCCAGCAGTCGTCGGGGGGCCCTTGGCTACACCTTC
J gene: TRBJ1-2
D gene: NA
clone size: NA
V gene: TRBV25-1

CDR3 protein: CSVGLYGESYGYTF
CDR3 DNA: TGCAGCGTTGGGCTATACGGGGAAAGCTATGGCTACACCTTC
J gene: TRBJ1-2
D gene: NA
clone size: NA
V gene: TRBV29-1

CDR3 protein: CASSYRTGDQPQHF
CDR3 DNA: TGTGCCAGCAGCTACCGGACAGGCGATCAGCCCCAGCATTTT
J gene: TRBJ1-5
D gene: TRBD1
clone size: NA
V gene: TRBV7-8

CDR3 protein: CASSQDQGLSYEQYF
CDR3 DNA: TGCGCCAGCAGCCAAGATCAGGGGTTGTCCTACGAGCAGTACTTC
J gene: TRBJ2-7
D gene: NA
clone size: NA
V gene: TRBV4-3

CDR3 protein: CASSQLQGAVEAFF
CDR3 DNA: TGTGCCAGCAGTCAACTACAGGGGGCGGTTGAAGCTTTCTTT
J gene: TRBJ1-1
D gene: TRBD1
clone size: NA
V gene: TRBV9

CDR3 protein: CSVYARSYNEQFF
CDR3 DNA: TGCAGCGTCTATGCTAGATCCTACAATGAGCAGTTCTTC
J gene: TRBJ2-1
D gene: NA
clone size: NA
V gene: TRBV29-1

CDR3 protein: CASSLVAGGGGTDTQYF
CDR3 DNA: TGTGCCAGCAGCTTGGTAGCGGGAGGGGGAGGGACAGATACGCAGTATTTT
J gene: TRBJ2-3
D gene: TRBD2
clone size: NA
V gene: TRBV5-4

CDR3 protein: CAWSGSGQRDIQYF
CDR3 DNA: TGTGCCTGGAGTGGATCAGGACAGCGGGACATTCAGTACTTC
J gene: TRBJ2-4
D gene: NA
clone size: once
V gene: TRBV30

CDR3 protein: CASSSPTSGTKDEQFF
CDR3 DNA: TGTGCCAGCAGCTCGCCGACTAGCGGGACAAAGGATGAGCAGTTCTTC
J gene: TRBJ2-1
D gene: TRBD2
clone size: NA
V gene: TRBV7-6

CDR3 protein: CASSQHRDRGGNQPQHF
CDR3 DNA: TGCGCCAGCAGCCAGCACCGGGACAGAGGTGGCAATCAGCCCCAGCATTTT
J gene: TRBJ1-5
D gene: TRBD1
clone size: few
V gene: TRBV4-1

CDR3 protein: CASSTGPMNTEAFF
CDR3 DNA: TGCGCCAGCAGTACAGGGCCTATGAACACTGAAGCTTTCTTT
J gene: TRBJ1-1
D gene: NA
clone size: NA
V gene: TRBV10-1

CDR3 protein: CAWSSGGHGYTF
CDR3 DNA: TGTGCCTGGAGTTCGGGGGGACATGGCTACACCTTC
J gene: TRBJ1-2
D gene: NA
clone size: NA
V gene: TRBV30

CDR3 protein: CASSFGAGDTGELFF
CDR3 DNA: TGCGCCAGCAGCTTTGGGGCGGGAGACACCGGGGAGCTGTTTTTT
J gene: TRBJ2-2
D gene: TRBD2
clone size: NA
V gene: TRBV5-1

CDR3 protein: CASRDVGAGVKAFF
CDR3 DNA: TGTGCCAGCAGGGACGTAGGTGCTGGTGTGAAAGCTTTCTTT
J gene: TRBJ1-1
D gene: NA
clone size: NA
V gene: TRBV6-4

CDR3 protein: CASSSGPLDQPQHF
CDR3 DNA: TGTGCCAGCAGCTCGGGGCCCCTGGATCAGCCCCAGCATTTT
J gene: TRBJ1-5
D gene: NA
clone size: NA
V gene: TRBV7-8

CDR3 protein: CASSRRTGGAGETQYF
CDR3 DNA: TGTGCCAGCAGTCGTAGGACAGGGGGCGCAGGAGAGACCCAGTACTTC
J gene: TRBJ2-5
D gene: TRBD1
clone size: NA
V gene: TRBV5-4

CDR3 protein: CASSLVLGRVTGANVLTF
CDR3 DNA: TGTGCCAGCAGCTTAGTTCTCGGGAGGGTTACTGGGGCCAACGTCCTGACTTTC
J gene: TRBJ2-6
D gene: TRBD2
clone size: NA
V gene: TRBV11-2

CDR3 protein: CATSRDLRSYEQYF
CDR3 DNA: TGTGCCACCAGCAGAGATCTCAGGTCCTACGAGCAGTACTTC
J gene: TRBJ2-7
D gene: NA
clone size: NA
V gene: TRBV15

CDR3 protein: CASSLAGGNEQFF
CDR3 DNA: TGTGCCAGCAGCCTCGCGGGCGGCAATGAGCAGTTCTTC
J gene: TRBJ2-1
D gene: NA
clone size: NA
V gene: TRBV7-2

CDR3 protein: CASSLSGRNTGELFF
CDR3 DNA: TGTGCCAGCAGCTTATCAGGGCGGAACACCGGGGAGCTGTTTTTT
J gene: TRBJ2-2
D gene: NA
clone size: NA
V gene: TRBV7-3

CDR3 protein: CASSLFTNLPNEQFF
CDR3 DNA: TGTGCCAGCAGTTTATTCACAAACCTTCCCAATGAGCAGTTCTTC
J gene: TRBJ2-1
D gene: NA
clone size: NA
V gene: TRBV28

CDR3 protein: CASRANTGGHTEAFF
CDR3 DNA: TGTGCCAGCAGGGCGAACACAGGGGGGCACACTGAAGCTTTCTTT
J gene: TRBJ1-1
D gene: TRBD1
clone size: NA
V gene: TRBV2

CDR3 protein: CASRGPGESAETQYF
CDR3 DNA: TGTGCCAGCAGGGGACCGGGAGAATCGGCAGAGACCCAGTACTTC
J gene: TRBJ2-5
D gene: NA
clone size: NA
V gene: TRBV2

CDR3 protein: CASSRGRASGDTQYF
CDR3 DNA: TGTGCCAGCAGCCGCGGAAGGGCTAGCGGGGATACGCAGTATTTT
J gene: TRBJ2-3
D gene: TRBD2
clone size: NA
V gene: TRBV11-3

CDR3 protein: CASGAGGGNQPQHF
CDR3 DNA: TGTGCCAGCGGGGCAGGGGGCGGGAATCAGCCCCAGCATTTT
J gene: TRBJ1-5
D gene: TRBD1
clone size: few
V gene: TRBV6-1

CDR3 protein: CASSLARQDPYEQYF
CDR3 DNA: TGTGCCAGCAGCTTAGCACGGCAGGACCCTTACGAGCAGTACTTC
J gene: TRBJ2-7
D gene: NA
clone size: NA
V gene: TRBV7-2

CDR3 protein: CASSFRLRDIRDEQFF
CDR3 DNA: TGTGCCAGCAGCTTCCGACTCCGGGACATAAGAGATGAGCAGTTCTTC
J gene: TRBJ2-1
D gene: NA
clone size: NA
V gene: TRBV7-6

CDR3 protein: CASSLENTEAFF
CDR3 DNA: TGTGCCAGCAGCTTAGAGAACACTGAAGCTTTCTTT
J gene: TRBJ1-1
D gene: NA
clone size: NA
V gene: TRBV11-2

CDR3 protein: CASSLNGRPGELFF
CDR3 DNA: TGTGCCAGCAGTTTGAACGGGAGACCCGGGGAGCTGTTTTTT
J gene: TRBJ2-2
D gene: NA
clone size: NA
V gene: TRBV28

CDR3 protein: CASSGTVSYQPQHF
CDR3 DNA: TGTGCCAGTAGTGGGACTGTCTCTTATCAGCCCCAGCATTTT
J gene: TRBJ1-5
D gene: NA
clone size: few
V gene: TRBV19

CDR3 protein: CASSSLMRDRDQPQHF
CDR3 DNA: TGTGCCAGCAGTTCATTGATGCGGGACAGGGATCAGCCCCAGCATTTT
J gene: TRBJ1-5
D gene: TRBD1
clone size: NA
V gene: TRBV28

CDR3 protein: CSVDPGTGLDTQYF
CDR3 DNA: TGCAGCGTTGATCCCGGGACAGGGTTAGATACGCAGTATTTT
J gene: TRBJ2-3
D gene: TRBD1
clone size: NA
V gene: TRBV29-1

CDR3 protein: CASRVGLYSNQPQHF
CDR3 DNA: TGCGCCAGCAGGGTAGGATTGTATAGCAATCAGCCCCAGCATTTT
J gene: TRBJ1-5
D gene: NA
clone size: NA
V gene: TRBV5-1

CDR3 protein: CASSLESRSYGYTF
CDR3 DNA: TGCGCCAGCAGCTTGGAGTCCAGGAGCTATGGCTACACCTTC
J gene: TRBJ1-2
D gene: NA
clone size: NA
V gene: TRBV5-1

CDR3 protein: CASRRDPAETQYF
CDR3 DNA: TGCGCCAGCAGACGGGACCCCGCTGAGACCCAGTACTTC
J gene: TRBJ2-5
D gene: NA
clone size: once
V gene: TRBV5-1

CDR3 protein: CASSAQESGGHEQFF
CDR3 DNA: TGTGCCAGCAGCGCACAGGAGTCGGGCGGTCATGAGCAGTTCTTC
J gene: TRBJ2-1
D gene: NA
clone size: NA
V gene: TRBV9

CDR3 protein: CASSPPTGGGEAFF
CDR3 DNA: TGTGCCAGCAGTCCTCCGACAGGGGGAGGCGAAGCTTTCTTT
J gene: TRBJ1-1
D gene: TRBD1
clone size: NA
V gene: TRBV28

CDR3 protein: CASSLSTGAGANVLTF
CDR3 DNA: TGCGCCAGCAGCTTGTCTACAGGCGCAGGGGCCAACGTCCTGACTTTC
J gene: TRBJ2-6
D gene: NA
clone size: NA
V gene: TRBV5-1

CDR3 protein: CSVEVDSGLELFF
CDR3 DNA: TGCAGCGTTGAAGTCGATTCGGGGTTGGAGCTGTTTTTT
J gene: TRBJ2-2
D gene: NA
clone size: NA
V gene: TRBV29-1

CDR3 protein: CASSQSLLYSYEQYF
CDR3 DNA: TGCGCCAGCAGCCAATCCCTACTATACTCCTACGAGCAGTACTTC
J gene: TRBJ2-7
D gene: NA
clone size: few
V gene: TRBV4-3

CDR3 protein: CATSRDLKGDTQYF
CDR3 DNA: TGTGCCACCAGCAGAGATCTCAAGGGGGATACGCAGTATTTT
J gene: TRBJ2-3
D gene: NA
clone size: NA
V gene: TRBV15

CDR3 protein: CASSLAIGNTGELFF
CDR3 DNA: TGTGCCAGCAGCCTAGCGATCGGGAACACCGGGGAGCTGTTTTTT
J gene: TRBJ2-2
D gene: NA
clone size: NA
V gene: TRBV5-6

CDR3 protein: CAWSVRHGIQYF
CDR3 DNA: TGTGCCTGGAGTGTACGGCATGGCATTCAGTACTTC
J gene: TRBJ2-4
D gene: NA
clone size: NA
V gene: TRBV30

CDR3 protein: CASSQRTGGLNTEAFF
CDR3 DNA: TGCGCCAGCAGCCAGAGGACAGGGGGCCTGAACACTGAAGCTTTCTTT
J gene: TRBJ1-1
D gene: TRBD1
clone size: NA
V gene: TRBV4-1

CDR3 protein: CASRGTPWEQYF
CDR3 DNA: TGTGCCAGCAGAGGGACGCCATGGGAGCAGTACTTC
J gene: TRBJ2-7
D gene: NA
clone size: NA
V gene: TRBV28